Shown below are 27 T cell receptor beta chains from a single sample sequenced in a study of PD-1 blockade in classical Hodgkin lymphoma. Time point given: newly diagnosed, previously untreated cHL patient sample. Magnetic negative selection was used to purify CD4+ T cells from PBMCs that had been thawed. The table came from immunoSEQ multiplex PCR; TCRdb's copy has only in-frame clones and leaves some out. The sample holds around 21,000 clones, 85% to 95% seen once. The sequenced sample consisted of CD4+ T cells from blood. Receptors originate from a human donor with classical Hodgkin lymphoma.

This chain uses TRBV7-6 with TRBJ2-2; no reliable D call. This CDR3 has 14 amino acids. V gave up 0 bases and J gave up 6 bases, with 8 bases separating them. Germline CDR1 is SGHVS and CDR2 is FNYEAQ. CDR3 in DNA: TGTGCCAGCAGCTTAGCGCGACCCCCCGGGGAGCTGTTTTTT. It specifies CASSLARPPGELFF. The full variable domain, rest sourced from reference TRBV7-6 and TRBJ2-2, is GAGVSQSPRYKVTKRGQDVALRCDPISGHVSLYWYRQALGQGPEFLTYFNYEAQQDKSGLPNDRFSAERPEGSISTLTIQRTEQRDSAMYRCASSLARPPGELFFGEGSRLTVL.

The rearrangement uses TRBV11-3 and TRBJ2-3; TRBD2 aligns across 13 bases. The length of the CDR3 is 17 residues. Germline CDR1 reads SGHNT; CDR2 reads YENEEA. V lost 4 bases, J lost 2 bases, and 6 bases stayed unmatched. CDR3 sequence: CASSSRLAGGLTDTQYF. For the CDR3, the DNA is TGTGCCAGCAGCTCTCGACTAGCGGGGGGCCTCACAGATACGCAGTATTTT.

This rearrangement joins TRBV11-2 to TRBJ2-4, with a tentative D call TRBD1 (7 bases). In germline, CDR1 is SGHAT, CDR2 FQNNGV. The germline V and J ends were trimmed by 4 bases and 4 bases, with 14 bases remaining between them. CDR3 length equals 15 residues. The DNA for the CDR3 is TGTGCCAGCAGCTCCCTGCGGGACAGTAAAAACATTCAGTACTTC. Amino acid sequence: CASSSLRDSKNIQYF.

This chain links TRBV7-2 with TRBJ1-6, with a possible D match to TRBD1 (5 bases). CDR3 length: 17 residues. V dropped 2 bases and J dropped 3 bases, with 14 bases sitting between them. Germline V gene lookup returns CDR1 SGHTA and CDR2 FQGNSA. This CDR3 reads CASSLSTTRDYNSPLHF. CDR3 nucleotide sequence: TGTGCCAGCAGCTTATCAACCACCAGGGACTATAATTCACCCCTCCACTTT.

J is TRBJ1-1 and V is TRBV5-1, with 8 bases that match TRBD1. Trimming removed 0 bases from V and 7 bases from J; junction bases left unmatched: 2. This CDR3 spans 13 amino acids. Germline values: CDR1 SGHRS, CDR2 YFSETQ. The CDR3: CASSLGTGGEAFF. CDR3 DNA sequence: TGCGCCAGCAGCTTGGGAACAGGGGGTGAAGCTTTCTTT.

A note on this clone: An end of the junction does not agree with germline; a read error may underlie this. V usage is TRBV2 and J usage is TRBJ1-4; 9 bases are shared with TRBD1. The CDR3 runs 15 residues. Germline CDR1 SNHLY, CDR2 FYNNEI. DNA of the CDR3: TGTGCCAGCAGAAAGGACAGGGGCACTAGTGAAAAACTGTTTTTT. Its protein is CASRKDRGTSEKLFF.

V and J are TRBV9 and TRBJ2-5, with 8 positions matching TRBD2. Germline CDR1 is SGDLS and CDR2 is YYNGEE. This CDR3 is 16 amino acids long. V dropped 5 bases and J dropped 0; count of bases not matched to a gene: 9. Written as DNA, the CDR3 is TGTGCCAGCAGTACCCGGGGGGGGACCAACCAAGAGACCCAGTACTTC. Protein product: CASSTRGGTNQETQYF.

The rearrangement links TRBV7-3 to TRBJ2-5; 7 bases fit TRBD1. The CDR3 is 16 amino acids. The ends lost 5 bases at V and 4 bases at J; junction bases unmatched: 13. The germline gives CDR1 SGHTA, CDR2 FQGTGA. In nucleotides, the CDR3 is TGTGCCAGCAGCGGCCACAGGGGAAAGGTTCGAGAGACCCAGTACTTC. Translation: CASSGHRGKVRETQYF.

The rearrangement links TRBV7-2 to TRBJ1-5; maybe TRBD1 (5 bases). Looked up from germline, CDR1 is SGHTA and CDR2 is FQGNSA. This CDR3 region has 12 residues. V lost 5 bases and J 6 bases, leaving 8 bases between the germline ends. DNA for the CDR3: TGTGCCAGCAGCCTAAGGGGTCAGCCCCAGCATTTT. Residues: CASSLRGQPQHF.

This chain links TRBV4-1 with TRBJ2-7, with D tentatively TRBD2 (6 bases). This CDR3 spans 17 amino acids. V shed 0 bases and J shed 0 bases, with 15 bases lying between them. CDR1 and CDR2 from the germline V gene are MGHRA and YSYEKL. The CDR3 sequence is CASSQDLWGRTSYEQYF. Written as DNA, the CDR3 is TGCGCCAGCAGCCAAGATCTTTGGGGGAGGACCTCCTACGAGCAGTACTTC.

The chain combines TRBV4-3 with TRBJ2-1; D unresolved. Germline lookup yields CDR1 LGHNA and CDR2 YSLEER. This CDR3 comprises 15 residues. Trimming took 4 bases from V and 5 from J, leaving 15 bases between them. CDR3 sequence reads: CASSRETRTNNEQFF. DNA of the CDR3: TGCGCCAGCAGCCGAGAAACTCGGACGAACAATGAGCAGTTCTTC.

The CDR3 coding sequence is TGCAGCGTTGAAGACCCCTTCCCGAGGGGGGAGACCCAGTACTTC. This codes for CSVEDPFPRGETQYF. This chain joins TRBV29-1 and TRBJ2-5; possibly TRBD1 for D (6 bases). In germline, CDR1 is SQVTM, CDR2 ANQGSEA. V was clipped by 0 bases and J by 5 bases, with 16 bases between them. This CDR3 is 15 amino acids long.

The J gene is TRBJ2-1, the V gene TRBV29-1, with 7 nucleotides matching TRBD2. Germline CDR1 is SQVTM and CDR2 is ANQGSEA. The CDR3 sequence is 16 residues long. J was trimmed by 0 bases and V by 4 bases; bases with no gene match: 9. In DNA form, the CDR3 reads TGCAGCGTTGCCCCAGGCGGGAGTCGCTCCTACAATGAGCAGTTCTTC. Protein: CSVAPGGSRSYNEQFF.

The genes are TRBV7-2 and TRBJ2-5; the match to TRBD2 covers 8 bases. With the DNA end fitting TRBJ2-7 better, the J assignment may be wrong. The CDR3 runs to 13 residues. Germline V gene data show CDR1 as SGHTA and CDR2 as FQGNSA. The CDR3, as DNA: TGTGCCAGCACCTCTAGCGGGCGCCGCGAGCAGTACTTC. This encodes CASTSSGRREQYF.

CDR3 in DNA: TGTGCCAGCAGCCGGGGGAGAGCGGAAGAGACCCAGTACTTC. This gives the protein CASSRGRAEETQYF. J is TRBJ2-5 and V is TRBV11-3, with D maybe TRBD2 (6 bases). This CDR3 comprises 14 residues. The germline V and J ends were trimmed by 5 bases and 3 bases, with 13 bases remaining between them. CDR1 is SGHNT and CDR2 is YENEEA in the germline V gene.

This chain links TRBV5-4 with TRBJ2-1; a weak D match, TRBD2 (6 bases). Germline V gene data show CDR1 as SGHNT and CDR2 as YYREEE (reference sequence). This CDR3 region has 15 residues. Trimming shortened V by 1 base and J by 7 bases, and 15 bases separated the two germline ends. In nucleotides, the CDR3 is TGTGCCAGCAGCTTGTCTTCTAGCGTCAATAATGAGCAGTTCTTC. Translation: CASSLSSSVNNEQFF.

The CDR3 sequence: CASSQGLARKETQYF. The CDR3 nucleotides read TGTGCCAGCAGCCAGGGACTAGCGCGGAAAGAGACCCAGTACTTC. This sequence joins TRBV5-6 and TRBJ2-5, with TRBD2 matching 10 bases. The V gene end was trimmed by 4 bases and the J gene end by 3 bases; junction bases not matched to a gene: 6. The CDR3 has 15 amino acids. Looked up from germline, CDR1 is SGHDT and CDR2 is YYEEEE.

V usage is TRBV5-1 and J usage is TRBJ2-3; D might be TRBD2 (5 bases). The CDR3 contains 14 residues. Germline CDR1 SGHRS, CDR2 YFSETQ. Trimming pared 2 bases from V and 1 base from J, leaving 8 bases between. CDR3 coding DNA: TGCGCCAGCAGCTTCACCGGGGGCACAGATACGCAGTATTTT. Amino acids: CASSFTGGTDTQYF.

The chain is built from TRBV14 and TRBJ1-2, with D possibly being TRBD1 (5 bases). This CDR3 comprises 15 residues. Per the germline V gene, CDR1 is SGHDN and CDR2 is FVKESK. Trimming took off 1 base at V and 5 bases at J, with 14 bases between the two ends. CDR3 sequence (DNA): TGTGCCAGCAGCCAAGTCGGGGGATGGAATTATGGCTACACCTTC. Translating it yields CASSQVGGWNYGYTF.

This chain links TRBV7-9 with TRBJ2-7; D unclear. The CDR3 loop spans 12 amino acids. Trimming left V 5 bases short and J 1 base short, with 6 bases between. Looked up from germline, CDR1 is SEHNR and CDR2 is FQNEAQ (reference sequence). CDR3 protein: CASSGGSYEQYF. CDR3 sequence (DNA): TGTGCCAGCAGCGGCGGTTCCTACGAGCAGTACTTC.

The J gene is TRBJ2-3, the V gene TRBV20-1; D is unclear. With 7 bases removed from V and 2 bases from J, the gap between germline ends came to 7 bases. The germline V gene has CDR1 DFQATT and CDR2 SNEGSKA (reference sequence). This CDR3 is 11 amino acids long. CDR3: CSERTTDTQYF. The DNA of the CDR3 is TGCAGTGAACGAACCACAGATACGCAGTATTTT.

The rearrangement joins TRBV7-3 to TRBJ2-2; TRBD1 matches at 7 bases. The CDR3 spans 15 residues. Trimming removed 5 bases from V and 1 base from J; junction bases left unmatched: 4. The germline gives CDR1 SGHTA, CDR2 FQGTGA. The CDR3 sequence: CASSLTGVNTGELFF. DNA of the CDR3: TGTGCCAGCAGCCTTACAGGGGTGAACACCGGGGAGCTGTTTTTT.

This clone was recorded a few times. V is TRBV10-3 and J is TRBJ1-5; D gene unclear. Germline CDR1 ENHRY, CDR2 SYGVKD. The CDR3 consists of 13 residues. V was trimmed by 0 bases and J by 6 bases, leaving 6 bases between them. CDR3 DNA sequence: TGTGCCATCAGTGAGTCACCCCTTCAGCCCCAGCATTTT. It codes for CAISESPLQPQHF.

This chain connects TRBV2 to TRBJ2-7, with D possibly being TRBD2 (6 bases). Per the germline V gene, CDR1 is SNHLY and CDR2 is FYNNEI. Between the trimmed V and J ends, which lost 2 bases and 3 bases, there was a span of 11 bases. The CDR3 loop spans 14 amino acids. The CDR3 region is CASSEQGGGYEQYF. The CDR3 nucleotides are TGTGCCAGCAGTGAACAGGGAGGAGGCTACGAGCAGTACTTC. Using reference TRBV2 and TRBJ2-7 for the parts outside the CDR3, the full variable domain is EPEVTQTPSHQVTQMGQEVILRCVPISNHLYFYWYRQILGQKVEFLVSFYNNEISEKSEIFDDQFSVERPDGSNFTLKIRSTKLEDSAMYFCASSEQGGGYEQYFGPGTRLTVT.

The chain couples TRBV6-1 to TRBJ1-5, with D perhaps matching TRBD1 (5 bases). Germline CDR1 and CDR2: MNHNS and SASEGT. This CDR3 contains 15 residues. The germline V and J ends were trimmed by 5 bases and 0 bases, with 11 bases remaining between them. CDR3 in DNA: TGTGCCAGCAGTACGACAGTCAATAGCAATCAGCCCCAGCATTTT. Protein: CASSTTVNSNQPQHF.

V and J are TRBV29-1 and TRBJ2-3, with TRBD1 matching over 11 bases. V was pared by 7 bases and J by 5 bases, with 8 bases of the junction left unmatched. Germline-derived CDR1 and CDR2 are SQVTM and ANQGSEA. The CDR3 has 14 residues. CDR3 loop: CSAAPGTGGDTQYF. The CDR3 DNA follows: TGCAGCGCGGCCCCCGGGACAGGGGGAGATACGCAGTATTTT.

V gene TRBV2 combines with J gene TRBJ1-6, with 7 bases aligning to TRBD1. Germline V gives CDR1 SNHLY, CDR2 FYNNEI. CDR3 length: 14 amino acids. With 5 bases clipped from V and 5 bases from J, the junction kept 3 bases outside the gene matches. The CDR3 loop reads CASSNRGNNSPLHF. The CDR3 DNA reads TGTGCCAGCAGTAACAGGGGAAATAATTCACCCCTCCACTTT.